This T cell receptor beta chain came from a study of shared clonotypes between healthy human individuals. Germline V gene sequence: CDR1 SGHAT, CDR2 FQNNGV. CDR3 size: 14 residues. V lost 0 bases and J lost 7, with 12 bases in between. TCRdb's copy holds only in-frame clones and misses some; the assay was immunoSEQ multiplex PCR. The data hold about 1.5 million clones, with over 95% observed a single time. Only one count was recorded for this clone. The sequenced material came from naive CD4+ T cells sorted from blood. Regarding subset: CD45RA+ positively selected. The J gene is TRBJ2-5, the V gene TRBV11-2; D ambiguous. The origin of this receptor is a young man in good health. CDR3 in DNA: TGTGCCAGCAGCTTAGATGTACGGGTAGTGACCCAGTACTTC. Its protein is CASSLDVRVVTQYF.